These 14 T cell receptor beta chains originate from one sample sequenced in a study of T cells in Graves' hyperthyroidism and ophthalmopathy. Amplification of TCR beta CDR3 regions was performed using RNA transcripts as template. Using the HTBI primer set, a first-round RT-PCR was run on the TCR CDR3. In TCRdb, the multiplex PCR reads were re-called with MiXCR into one record per CDR3 protein. The data show almost 600,000 distinct CDR3 sequences, about half seen once. Material: peripheral blood or thyroid tissue (not recorded which). Receptor source: a woman between 18 and 30 years old with Graves' hyperthyroidism.

This clonotype showed up many times. One end of the junction does not line up with germline, which may come from a read error. This chain uses TRBV20-1 with TRBJ2-7; 12 bases align to TRBD2. CDR1 is DFQATT, CDR2 SNEGSKA, per germline (reference sequence). This CDR3 contains 14 residues. The CDR3 sequence is CSPSGRALSYEQYF. CDR3 sequence (DNA): TGCAGTCCTAGCGGGAGGGCCTTGTCCTACGAGCAGTACTTC.

This clonotype was seen many times. The junction and the germline gene differ at one end; a read error may be behind it. CDR3 sequence: CASWGVSRSVF. The DNA of the CDR3 is TGTGCCAGTTGGGGAGTCAGTCGCTCGGTCTTT. The V call is TRBV19, the J call TRBJ1-1; D call uncertain. In germline, CDR1 is LNHDA, CDR2 SQIVND (reference sequence). The CDR3 consists of 11 residues.

J is TRBJ2-5 and V is TRBV5-6; a weak D match, TRBD1 (5 bases). Germline CDR1 reads SGHDT; CDR2 reads YYEEEE. This CDR3 is 16 amino acids long. V lost 2 bases and J 4 bases, leaving 18 bases between the germline ends. CDR3 bases: TGTGCCAGCAGCTTAGGAGCGCCGCAGGGTATAGAGACCCAGTACTTC. Its protein product is CASSLGAPQGIETQYF.

Remarks on this clonotype: The junction does not match germline at one end; this may be a read error. The chain is built from TRBV9 and TRBJ1-1; a weak D match, TRBD1 (5 bases). Germline V gene sequence: CDR1 SGDLS, CDR2 YYNGEE. The CDR3 is 15 amino acids. The CDR3 region is CASSVDWEGGTAAFF. CDR3 sequence (DNA): TGTGCCAGCAGCGTAGATTGGGAGGGCGGGACTGCAGCTTTCTTT.

The V and J genes are TRBV24-1 and TRBJ2-1; D not certain. Germline assignment: CDR1 KGHDR and CDR2 SFDVKD. The CDR3 is 13 amino acids. The V end lost 4 bases, the J end lost 5 bases, and 8 bases lay between the germline ends. The CDR3 reads CATSELTNNEQFF. For the CDR3, the DNA is TGTGCCACCAGTGAGCTGACCAACAATGAGCAGTTCTTC.

In this sample, this clonotype turned up many times. The chain recombines TRBV12-3 or TRBV12-4 with TRBJ1-4; a weak D match, TRBD1 (6 bases). The V end was cut by 5 bases, the J end by 3 bases, with 13 bases between. The CDR3 sequence is 15 residues long. The CDR3 region is CASSETGIANEKLFF. CDR3 DNA: TGTGCCAGCAGTGAAACAGGGATTGCTAATGAAAAACTGTTTTTT.

This clonotype showed up many times. This chain links TRBV7-9 with TRBJ2-7; possible D gene TRBD1, 6 bases. The germline V and J ends were trimmed by 0 bases and 0 bases, with 15 bases remaining between them. Germline-derived CDR1 and CDR2 are SEHNR and FQNEAQ (reference sequence). This CDR3 has 17 residues. CDR3 amino acids: CASSLALTGTYSYEQYF. The CDR3 DNA follows: TGTGCCAGCAGCTTAGCCTTGACCGGGACATACTCCTACGAGCAGTACTTC.

J is TRBJ1-1 and V is TRBV20-1; D may be TRBD1 (6 bases). The CDR3 spans 13 residues. Germline loops: CDR1 DFQATT, CDR2 SNEGSKA (reference sequence). The V end lost 4 bases, the J end lost 5 bases, and 14 bases lay between the germline ends. This CDR3 reads CSANREGWTEAFF. In DNA form, the CDR3 reads TGCAGTGCTAACAGGGAGGGGTGGACTGAAGCTTTCTTT.

The table lists this clonotype with many counts. The chain is built from TRBV29-1 and TRBJ1-1, with D possibly TRBD1 on 5 matching bases. V was shortened by 3 bases and J by 5 bases, with 13 bases between the two germline ends. CDR3 length: 13 amino acids. CDR1 SQVTM and CDR2 ANQGSEA come from the germline V gene. CDR3 sequence reads: CSVEEGFWTEAFF. CDR3 nucleotides: TGCAGCGTTGAGGAGGGGTTTTGGACTGAAGCTTTCTTT.

This sequence joins TRBV20-1 and TRBJ2-2; maybe TRBD1 (6 bases). V lost 1 base, J lost 3 bases, and 24 bases lay in between. Per germline, CDR1 DFQATT and CDR2 SNEGSKA (reference sequence). CDR3 length: 19 residues. The CDR3 protein is CSARAPGQPYGGDTGELFF. For the CDR3, the DNA is TGCAGTGCTAGAGCCCCGGGACAACCTTATGGAGGAGACACCGGGGAGCTGTTTTTT.

This clonotype was counted many times. V gene TRBV20-1 combines with J gene TRBJ2-5; 9 nucleotides line up with TRBD2. Germline assignment: CDR1 DFQATT and CDR2 SNEGSKA (reference sequence). This CDR3 comprises 16 residues. V shed 0 bases, J shed 3 bases, and the junction held 8 bases outside the gene matches. Here the CDR3 reads CSARDVSGLAEETQYF. CDR3 nucleotide sequence: TGCAGTGCTAGAGACGTCTCGGGACTAGCAGAAGAGACCCAGTACTTC.

This clonotype was recorded once. This chain joins TRBV20-1 and TRBJ2-7; 8 bases are shared with TRBD2. V was clipped by 0 bases and J by 6 bases; unmatched bases: 7. The V gene's germline CDR1 is DFQATT and CDR2 SNEGSKA (reference sequence). The CDR3 is 14 residues long. The CDR3 region has the DNA TGCAGTGCTAGAGACGGGAGCGGGAGTGGCGAGCAGTACTTC. This codes for CSARDGSGSGEQYF.

Concerning this clonotype itself: A much bigger clone sits one base away, suggesting this may be a read error. The V gene is TRBV6-6, the J gene TRBJ1-1, with TRBD1 as a possible D gene (5 bases). Trimming shortened V by 5 bases and J by 0 bases, and 16 bases separated the two germline ends. CDR3 length: 16 amino acids. Germline V gives CDR1 MNHNY, CDR2 SVGAGI (reference sequence). The CDR3 nucleotides are TGTGCCAGCAGTAGCAGGGACGCCAGCATGAACACTGAAGCTTTCTTT. It is translated as CASSSRDASMNTEAFF.

This clonotype was observed once. This rearrangement joins TRBV7-6 to TRBJ1-5; D is undetermined. Trimming pared 5 bases from V and 11 bases from J, leaving 10 bases between. CDR3 length: 11 residues. Germline V gene data show CDR1 as SGHVS and CDR2 as FNYEAQ. CDR3 loop: CASSGTSAQHF. CDR3 DNA: TGTGCCAGCAGCGGCACTAGCGCCCAGCATTTT.